These T cell receptor beta chains were read from a single sample in a study of PD-1 and CTLA-4 blockade in melanoma. Sequencing was performed with immunoSEQ multiplex PCR; in TCRdb, only in-frame clones are kept and a portion is missing. The data show around 31,000 clones, 88% seen once. The sequences come from CD8+ T cells from peripheral blood, collected from a patient given anti-PD-1 treatment. The receptors were gathered from a human donor with melanoma. CDR3s include the opening cysteine and the closing phenylalanine or tryptophan. Each record gives: clone size, J gene, CDR3 length, D gene, V gene, CDR3 DNA, CDR3 protein. The D gene is left open where the match is weak. Some rows mark clone size as missing; the rest say once, few, many or name a class of expanded clone.

NA,TRBJ1-1,12,NA,TRBV4-1,TGCGCCAGCAGCCCAGGAAACACTGAAGCTTTCTTT,CASSPGNTEAFF
NA,TRBJ1-1,12,NA,TRBV5-6,TGTGCCAGCAGCTTCGCGGGCACTGAAGCTTTCTTT,CASSFAGTEAFF
NA,TRBJ1-5,14,TRBD1,TRBV6-2/TRBV6-3,TGTGCCAGCAGTTGGGACAGCGACAATCAGCCCCAGCATTTT,CASSWDSDNQPQHF
NA,TRBJ1-5,13,TRBD1,TRBV2,TGTGCCAGCTGTGGGACAGCCAATCAGCCCCAGCATTTT,CASCGTANQPQHF
NA,TRBJ2-2,17,NA,TRBV9,TGTGCCAGCAGCGGGCTACGGGGGGCGGAGGGTACCGGGGAGCTGTTTTTT,CASSGLRGAEGTGELFF
NA,TRBJ2-2,17,NA,TRBV7-7,TGTGCCAGCAGCTTAAGGGCTGTGACTACGAACACCGGGGAGCTGTTTTTT,CASSLRAVTTNTGELFF
NA,TRBJ1-2,13,NA,TRBV4-1,TGCGCCAGCCTCGACAGTTTGAACTATGGCTACACCTTC,CASLDSLNYGYTF
few,TRBJ2-7,12,NA,TRBV3-1/TRBV3-2,TGTGCCAGCAGCCAAGAAATGTCCGAGCAGTACTTC,CASSQEMSEQYF
NA,TRBJ2-1,18,TRBD2,TRBV6-2/TRBV6-3,TGTGCCAGCAGTTACCTAGCGGGGGATGCGAGCTCCTACAATGAGCAGTTCTTC,CASSYLAGDASSYNEQFF
few,TRBJ1-5,15,TRBD1,TRBV4-1,TGCGCCAGCTCGCTCACAGGGGACGGCAATCAGCCCCAGCATTTT,CASSLTGDGNQPQHF
once,TRBJ2-7,17,TRBD1,TRBV27,TGTGCCAGCATCGGCGGGTACGGGACAGTAGGCACCTACGAGCAGTACTTC,CASIGGYGTVGTYEQYF
once,TRBJ2-4,14,TRBD2,TRBV27,TGTGCCAGCAGCCTTCTAGCGGGGAGGAACATTCAGTACTTC,CASSLLAGRNIQYF
once,TRBJ2-5,17,TRBD2,TRBV6-2/TRBV6-3,TGTGCCAGCAGTTTTACGGCTCTTACTAGCGGGGAAGAGACCCAGTACTTC,CASSFTALTSGEETQYF
NA,TRBJ1-2,12,NA,TRBV9,TGTGCCAGCAGCTTCTCACCAGCATTCTACACCTTC,CASSFSPAFYTF
NA,TRBJ1-1,18,TRBD1,TRBV7-6,TGTGCCAGCAGCTTAGAGGCGGTGACAGGGCACATGAACACTGAAGCTTTCTTT,CASSLEAVTGHMNTEAFF
NA,TRBJ1-1,13,NA,TRBV5-1,TGCGCCAGCAGCTTGGACTCGTCCCTTGAAGCTTTCTTT,CASSLDSSLEAFF
NA,TRBJ1-4,14,NA,TRBV9,TGTGCCAGCAGCGCGTCTTGGGGGGGTGAAAAACTGTTTTTT,CASSASWGGEKLFF
NA,TRBJ2-1,17,TRBD1,TRBV3-1/TRBV3-2,TGTGCCAGCAGCCAGTCGTACCGGGACAGGGTCTACAATGAGCAGTTCTTC,CASSQSYRDRVYNEQFF
NA,TRBJ1-2,14,TRBD1,TRBV9,TGTGCCAGCAGCGTAGAGGGGGCCCTCTATGGCTACACCTTC,CASSVEGALYGYTF
NA,TRBJ2-7,13,TRBD2,TRBV2,TGTGCCAGCACCGGGCGGGGGGACCACGAGCAGTACTTC,CASTGRGDHEQYF
NA,TRBJ2-1,14,NA,TRBV4-2,TGTGCCAGCAGCCAGGCGGGACCAGACAATGAGCAGTTCTTC,CASSQAGPDNEQFF
NA,TRBJ2-7,14,TRBD2,TRBV2,TGTGCCAGCAGTCGGCGGGGGGGCGGCTACGAGCAGTACTTC,CASSRRGGGYEQYF
NA,TRBJ1-2,16,TRBD1,TRBV5-6,TGTGCCAGCAGATATGCCGGGACAGGGGCCAACTATGGCTACACCTTC,CASRYAGTGANYGYTF
NA,TRBJ2-7,12,NA,TRBV19,TGTGCCAGTGGGCAGGGTGGAAGCGAGCAGTACTTC,CASGQGGSEQYF
NA,TRBJ1-4,17,NA,TRBV12-2,TGTGCAAGTCGCTTAGAAAGGACAGGGGGCGATAATGAAAAACTGTTTTTT,CASRLERTGGDNEKLFF
NA,TRBJ2-2,17,NA,TRBV6-2/TRBV6-3,TGTGCCAGCAGCCCGGTCCCCCAGGAGACGAACACCGGGGAGCTGTTTTTT,CASSPVPQETNTGELFF
once,TRBJ2-3,14,TRBD1,TRBV6-1,TGTGCCAGCAGTGACAGGGGGTCCACAGATACGCAGTATTTT,CASSDRGSTDTQYF
NA,TRBJ2-1,14,TRBD2,TRBV27,TGTGCCAGCAGCCCGAATCTTAGCGGGGTAGAGCAGTTCTTC,CASSPNLSGVEQFF
NA,TRBJ1-6,16,NA,TRBV11-3,TGTGCCAGCAGCTCGTACTCACGGGACATAGGCTCACCCCTCCACTTT,CASSSYSRDIGSPLHF
NA,TRBJ1-6,15,TRBD1,TRBV11-2,TGTGCCAGCAGCCAGAGGACAGGCCATAATTCACCCCTCCACTTT,CASSQRTGHNSPLHF
NA,TRBJ1-2,16,TRBD1,TRBV19,TGTGCCAGTAGTAGAAGGGACAGAGAAATTAACTATGGCTACACCTTC,CASSRRDREINYGYTF
NA,TRBJ2-3,14,NA,TRBV25-1,TGTGCCAGCAGTGACTGGGAGAGCACAGATACGCAGTATTTT,CASSDWESTDTQYF
few,TRBJ1-1,13,NA,TRBV19,TGTGCCAGTAGTGCACAAATCCGGGACGAAGCTTTCTTT,CASSAQIRDEAFF
few,TRBJ2-7,14,TRBD2,TRBV7-9,TGTGCCAGCAGCCACCCTAGCGGGCACTACGAGCAGTACTTC,CASSHPSGHYEQYF
NA,TRBJ1-1,15,NA,TRBV7-9,TGTGCCAGCAGCTTCGACCAAGATGGATGGACTGAAGCTTTCTTT,CASSFDQDGWTEAFF
NA,TRBJ1-4,13,NA,TRBV6-6,TGTGCCAGCCAGAAGGCAGTCAGCGGAAAACTGTTTTTT,CASQKAVSGKLFF
NA,TRBJ2-7,14,TRBD1,TRBV5-5,TGTGCCAGCAGCTTGTGGGACAGGGGGTACGAGCAGTACTTC,CASSLWDRGYEQYF
NA,TRBJ1-5,13,NA,TRBV11-2,TGTGCCAGCAGCTTGGGGGCCCAACAGCCCCAGCATTTT,CASSLGAQQPQHF
NA,TRBJ2-7,13,NA,TRBV19,TGTGCCAGTAGTATGACAGACTCCTACGAGCAGTACTTC,CASSMTDSYEQYF
NA,TRBJ1-3,16,NA,TRBV13,TGTGCCAGCAGCTTTGGGGGGACGGGTCCTGGAAACACCATATATTTT,CASSFGGTGPGNTIYF
NA,TRBJ2-7,15,TRBD1,TRBV5-6,TGTGCCAGCTTGGGGTCCGGGACAGGCTCCTACGAGCAGTACTTC,CASLGSGTGSYEQYF
once,TRBJ2-7,13,TRBD2,TRBV6-2/TRBV6-3,TGTGCCAGCAGTCCCGGGGGGATGGTGGATCAGTACTTC,CASSPGGMVDQYF
NA,TRBJ2-7,10,NA,TRBV28,TGTGCCAGCAGGGGCTACGAGCAGTACTTC,CASRGYEQYF
NA,TRBJ2-5,14,TRBD2,TRBV7-2,TGTGCCAGCAAGTCCCTAGCGGGGGAAGAGACCCAGTACTTC,CASKSLAGEETQYF
NA,TRBJ1-4,15,NA,TRBV7-6,TGTGCCAGCAGCTTAGCGAGCGGCCGGCTTGTGGAACTGTTTTTT,CASSLASGRLVELFF
NA,TRBJ1-1,12,NA,TRBV19,TGTGCCAGTAGTACGGCGAACACTGAAGCTTTCTTT,CASSTANTEAFF
NA,TRBJ2-1,19,NA,TRBV28,TGTGCCAGCAGTTTATGGGGGGGGAAACAGGGGAGCCTGTACAATGAGCAGTTCTTC,CASSLWGGKQGSLYNEQFF
NA,TRBJ1-5,13,NA,TRBV4-1,TGCGCCAGCAGCCAAGACCCGGGTCAGCCCCAGCATTTT,CASSQDPGQPQHF
NA,TRBJ1-4,17,NA,TRBV7-6,TGTGCCAGCACCCCCCGACCCAATGACGACATTGGGGGAAAACTGTTTTTT,CASTPRPNDDIGGKLFF
few,TRBJ2-2,13,NA,TRBV7-9,TGTGCCAGCAGAAACAGGGCCACCGGGGAGCTGTTTTTT,CASRNRATGELFF
NA,TRBJ1-2,16,NA,TRBV6-2/TRBV6-3,TGTGCCAGCAGTTATCTATCCGATGGAGGAGGCTATGGCTACACCTTC,CASSYLSDGGGYGYTF
NA,TRBJ2-1,14,TRBD1,TRBV29-1,TGCAGCGCGGCGGACAGGGGTTCTTACAATGAGCAGTTCTTC,CSAADRGSYNEQFF
once,TRBJ2-3,15,NA,TRBV7-6,TGTGCCAGCAGCAGGGGGAGCGGGGGCACAGATACGCAGTATTTT,CASSRGSGGTDTQYF
NA,TRBJ1-1,12,NA,TRBV6-2/TRBV6-3,TGTGCCAGCAGTTACCCGGACCCTGAAGCTTTCTTT,CASSYPDPEAFF
few,TRBJ2-3,13,NA,TRBV10-3,TGTGCCATCAGCCTGACTAGTCCAGATACGCAGTATTTT,CAISLTSPDTQYF
NA,TRBJ2-2,18,TRBD1,TRBV6-4,TGTGCCAGCAGTGAGTTCTGGACGGGACAGGGGGCGCACGGGGAGCTGTTTTTT,CASSEFWTGQGAHGELFF
NA,TRBJ2-1,13,NA,TRBV4-3,TGCGCCAGCAGCCAAGATGGGGGGAATGAGCAGTTCTTC,CASSQDGGNEQFF
NA,TRBJ1-2,15,TRBD1,TRBV6-6,TGTGCCAGCAGTTACTCGACAGGGGGGGCCTATGGCTACACCTTC,CASSYSTGGAYGYTF
NA,TRBJ1-1,12,NA,TRBV11-1,TGTGCCAGCAGCGCGGGGTGGACTGAAGCTTTCTTT,CASSAGWTEAFF